The 24 T cell receptor beta chains below come from one sample, sequenced in a study of T cells in Graves' hyperthyroidism and ophthalmopathy (dated by TCRdb to about 2019). The library came from multiplex PCR. This sample was sequenced with an Illumina HiSeq 2000. The TCR beta CDR3 regions were amplified from the RNA transcripts. For the first round of RT-PCR on the TCR CDR3, the HTBI primer set was used together with the Qiagen OneStep RT-PCR kit. Using fastp trimming at Q25 and MiXCR clonotype assembly, TCRdb reanalyzed the public sequencing data and kept in-frame beta chains. Entries that share a CDR3 protein sequence are merged under the most common genes and DNA. Recorded for this sample are about 700,000 distinct CDR3 sequences; approximately 14% of them occurred a single time. 10% of the sample belongs to the ten largest clones. The sequenced sample was blood. These receptors came from a woman in her late teens or twenties with Graves' hyperthyroidism.

This clonotype was seen at least ten times. V usage is TRBV7-9 and J usage is TRBJ2-3; D is undetermined. Trimming took 5 bases from V and 7 from J, leaving 10 bases between them. CDR3 size: 12 residues. Germline CDR1 reads SEHNR; CDR2 reads FQNEAQ (reference sequence). This CDR3 is CASSLSMNTQYF. The DNA of the CDR3 is TGTGCCAGCAGCCTATCGATGAATACGCAGTATTTT.

This clonotype was observed a handful of times. The chain carries TRBV6-2 or TRBV6-3 and TRBJ1-5, with D uncertain. Germline values: CDR1 MNHEY, CDR2 SVGEGT. The CDR3 length is 15 residues. V was trimmed by 10 bases and J by 2 bases, leaving 18 bases between them. CDR3 protein: CATGVSREGNQPQHF. For the CDR3, the DNA is TGTGCCACCGGTGTCAGCCGGGAGGGCAATCAGCCCCAGCATTTT.

Ten or more counts support this clonotype. V and J are TRBV30 and TRBJ1-5; TRBD1 matches at 7 bases. Germline lookup yields CDR1 GTSNPN and CDR2 SVGIG (reference sequence). The ends lost 0 bases at V and 0 bases at J; junction bases unmatched: 5. CDR3 size: 16 residues. The DNA for the CDR3 is TGTGCCTGGAGTGTAGGGACAGCACTTAGCAATCAGCCCCAGCATTTT. Translating gives CAWSVGTALSNQPQHF.

The rearrangement joins TRBV24-1 to TRBJ1-1, with D unresolved. This CDR3 is 13 amino acids long. V was trimmed by 5 bases and J by 0 bases, leaving 6 bases between them. Germline V CDR1 and CDR2: KGHDR, SFDVKD. The CDR3 DNA is TGTGCCACCAGTGCCCAATTGAACACTGAAGCTTTCTTT. It encodes CATSAQLNTEAFF.

V and J are TRBV6-1 and TRBJ2-2, with 8 bases lining up with TRBD1. This CDR3 has 17 amino acids. Germline V gene lookup returns CDR1 MNHNS and CDR2 SASEGT. The V gene end was trimmed by 4 bases and the J gene end by 4 bases; junction bases not matched to a gene: 11. DNA for the CDR3: TGTGCCAGCAGTGGCCGCGACAGGGGTTTAGGCACCGGGGAGCTGTTTTTT. It is translated as CASSGRDRGLGTGELFF.

The chain recombines TRBV6-2 or TRBV6-3 with TRBJ2-7, with D possibly TRBD2 on 5 matching bases. CDR3 length: 16 amino acids. Between the trimmed V and J ends, which lost 5 bases and 0 bases, there was a span of 17 bases. The germline CDR1 and CDR2 sequences are MNHEY and SVGEGT. Written as DNA, the CDR3 is TGTGCCAGCAGTCCAAACGGACTTAACTTCTCCTACGAGCAGTACTTC. Residues: CASSPNGLNFSYEQYF.

This clonotype has a handful of counts. The rearrangement uses TRBV14 and TRBJ2-3; D may be TRBD1 or TRBD2 (6 bases each). Trimming stripped 0 bases from V and 0 bases from J, with 13 bases between. CDR3 length: 17 residues. Germline V lookup: CDR1 SGHDN, CDR2 FVKESK. The CDR3 DNA sequence: TGTGCCAGCAGCCAAGATCTACCCGGGGGCAGCACAGATACGCAGTATTTT. This codes for CASSQDLPGGSTDTQYF.

This clonotype came up a few times. V usage is TRBV7-6 and J usage is TRBJ2-6; D gene uncertain. Trimming removed 2 bases at V and 0 bases at J, with 8 bases between. The CDR3 runs to 16 residues. The germline CDR1 and CDR2 sequences are SGHVS and FNYEAQ. This CDR3 is CASSLWAGSGANVLTF. In DNA, the CDR3 is TGTGCCAGCAGCTTATGGGCAGGCTCTGGGGCCAACGTCCTGACTTTC.

This chain's CDR3 is CASSRVTGTDTQYF. Here the CDR3 DNA reads TGTGCCAGCAGCCGAGTAACTGGCACAGATACGCAGTATTTT. The V gene is TRBV7-2, the J gene TRBJ2-3, with D hard to call. The CDR3 runs to 14 residues. The germline CDR1 and CDR2 sequences are SGHTA and FQGNSA. V lost 5 bases and J 1 base, leaving 10 bases between the germline ends.

This clonotype has more than one count but fewer than ten. No conserved phenylalanine or tryptophan ends this CDR3, so it is likely a read error. The rearrangement uses TRBV28 and TRBJ1-1; no firm D call. This CDR3 is built from 16 residues. Germline V lookup: CDR1 MDHEN, CDR2 SYDVKM. CDR3 nucleotides: TGTGCCACCAGTCGCGGGTTGGTGTCCATGAACACTGAAGCTTTCCTT. It translates to CATSRGLVSMNTEAFL.

The chain joins TRBV20-1 to TRBJ2-7; D is perhaps TRBD1 or TRBD2 (5 bases each). The germline V gene has CDR1 DFQATT and CDR2 SNEGSKA (reference sequence). The CDR3 spans 10 residues. The V and J ends lost 7 bases and 1 base respectively, with 5 bases between them. The CDR3 DNA reads as TGCAGTGGGGGGTCCTACGAGCAGTACTTC. Amino acids: CSGGSYEQYF.

In this sample, this clonotype turned up many times. V and J are TRBV2 and TRBJ1-4; no definite D call. Germline loops: CDR1 SNHLY, CDR2 FYNNEI. This CDR3 region has 14 residues. V was clipped by 8 bases and J by 4 bases, with 14 bases between them. The CDR3 sequence: CASSRRGDNEKLFF. CDR3 nucleotide sequence: TGTGCCAGCTCCAGGCGGGGTGATAATGAAAAACTGTTTTTT.

This clonotype was counted only a few times. The genes are TRBV27 and TRBJ2-3; D ambiguous. The CDR3 runs 15 residues. Germline loops: CDR1 MNHEY, CDR2 SMNVEV (reference sequence). V was pared by 8 bases and J by 2 bases, with 17 bases between. CDR3 amino acids: CASGSAGFPTDTQYF. CDR3 sequence (DNA): TGTGCCAGCGGCTCAGCAGGATTCCCCACAGATACGCAGTATTTT.

The rearrangement joins TRBV30 to TRBJ1-1, with TRBD1 as a possible D gene (5 bases). Per the germline V gene, CDR1 is GTSNPN and CDR2 is SVGIG (reference sequence). V gave up 3 bases and J gave up 3 bases, with 11 bases separating them. CDR3 size: 13 residues. DNA for the CDR3: TGTGCCTGGAGGGAACGGGGGGACACTGAAGCTTTCTTT. Encoded protein: CAWRERGDTEAFF.

This clonotype appeared many times. J is TRBJ2-1 and V is TRBV5-1; 9 bases are a match to TRBD1. V lost 4 bases to trimming and J lost 10 bases; unmatched junction nucleotides: 12. The CDR3 contains 15 residues. Germline CDR1 and CDR2: SGHRS and YFSETQ. In DNA form, the CDR3 reads TGCGCCAGCAGCGGCAGGACAGGGGAGGAGAAGGAGCAGTTCTTC. It is translated as CASSGRTGEEKEQFF.

This rearrangement joins TRBV27 to TRBJ2-3; maybe TRBD1 (6 bases). Per the germline V gene, CDR1 is MNHEY and CDR2 is SMNVEV (reference sequence). The CDR3 has 16 amino acids. Trimming shortened V by 1 base and J by 1 base, and 12 bases separated the two germline ends. The chain's CDR3 is CASSLLGARGTDTQYF. CDR3 sequence (DNA): TGTGCCAGCAGTTTATTGGGGGCCCGGGGCACAGATACGCAGTATTTT.

This clonotype was found many times. V and J are TRBV7-2 and TRBJ1-1; the D gene is possibly TRBD1 (6 bases). The germline V gene encodes CDR1 SGHTA and CDR2 FQGNSA. The CDR3 extends over 13 amino acids. The V end lost 5 bases, the J end lost 3 bases, and 10 bases lay between the germline ends. The CDR3 sequence is CASSTTGYTEAFF. CDR3 nucleotide sequence: TGTGCCAGCAGCACTACAGGGTACACTGAAGCTTTCTTT.

The sample holds many counts of this clonotype. The V and J genes are TRBV2 and TRBJ2-7, with a tentative D call TRBD1 (5 bases). Germline assignment: CDR1 SNHLY and CDR2 FYNNEI. V lost 4 bases and J lost 2, with 9 bases in between. The length of the CDR3 is 13 residues. Here the CDR3 reads CASSGDRPYEQYF. The CDR3, as DNA: TGTGCCAGCAGTGGAGACAGACCCTACGAGCAGTACTTC.

This clonotype showed up many times. This chain joins TRBV20-1 and TRBJ1-5; 9 nucleotides align to TRBD1. The CDR3 runs 18 residues. J was trimmed by 1 base and V by 3 bases; bases with no gene match: 13. Germline CDR1 DFQATT, CDR2 SNEGSKA (reference sequence). CDR3 in DNA: TGCAGTGCTAGCGGGACAGGGAAGTTGCAGGGGAGCAATCAGCCCCAGCATTTT. It translates to CSASGTGKLQGSNQPQHF.

The sample holds many counts of this clonotype. This sequence joins TRBV24-1 and TRBJ2-2; no clear D. Trimming removed 5 bases from V and 6 bases from J, with 9 bases in between. The CDR3 sequence is 13 residues long. Germline lookup yields CDR1 KGHDR and CDR2 SFDVKD. The CDR3 bases are TGTGCCACCAGTGGATCACAGTCCGGGGAGCTGTTTTTT. This sequence encodes CATSGSQSGELFF.

The table lists this clonotype with many counts. The chain couples TRBV11-2 to TRBJ2-7; tentative D call: TRBD1 (5 bases). The germline V and J ends were trimmed by 0 bases and 0 bases, with 9 bases remaining between them. This CDR3 comprises 15 residues. Germline V lookup: CDR1 SGHAT, CDR2 FQNNGV. CDR3 DNA: TGTGCCAGCAGCTTAGAACAGGTCCCCTCCTACGAGCAGTACTTC. This codes for CASSLEQVPSYEQYF.

This clonotype showed up just a few times. The chain recombines TRBV11-2 with TRBJ1-1, with a possible D match to TRBD1 (6 bases). The V end was cut by 4 bases, the J end by 11 bases, with 20 bases between. The germline gives CDR1 SGHAT, CDR2 FQNNGV. The CDR3 consists of 14 residues. CDR3 sequence reads: CASSSRWTAKGAFF. The CDR3 DNA sequence: TGTGCCAGCAGCTCAAGGTGGACAGCAAAAGGGGCTTTCTTT.

At least ten counts were recorded for this clonotype. The gene calls are TRBV11-2 and TRBJ1-1; D is ambiguous. This CDR3 region has 14 residues. Trimming took 1 base from V and 1 from J, leaving 7 bases between them. Germline lookup yields CDR1 SGHAT and CDR2 FQNNGV. DNA for the CDR3: TGTGCCAGCAGCTTAGCTTGGCAGAACACTGAAGCTTTCTTT. Translation gives CASSLAWQNTEAFF.

There are many counts of this clonotype. The chain carries TRBV12-3 or TRBV12-4 and TRBJ1-5; D remains unclear. This CDR3 contains 14 residues. V lost 3 bases to trimming and J lost 6 bases, with 12 bases between them. CDR3 sequence: CASSFRQMSQPQHF. Written as DNA, the CDR3 is TGTGCCAGCAGTTTTCGACAAATGAGTCAGCCCCAGCATTTT.